These 9 T cell receptor beta chains share one sample of origin, sequenced in a study of CD8 T cells in ankylosing spondylitis. TCRdb fed the 5' RACE reads into MiXCR, producing one record per CDR3 protein. The sample consists of around 130,000 distinct CDR3 sequences, over 7% of them appearing once. Sequencing was carried out using blood, either unsorted or a sorted T cell fraction (not recorded which). The source of these receptors is a male donor with ankylosing spondylitis or in good health (not recorded which).

This clonotype was found many times. The chain employs TRBV28 and TRBJ2-3; TRBD2 aligns across 12 bases. Germline V CDR1 and CDR2: MDHEN, SYDVKM. V trimming: 6 bases; J trimming: 6 bases; junction bases outside the gene matches: 10. The CDR3 sequence is 16 residues long. CDR3 DNA: TGTGCCAGCAGGACCTCTAGCGGGGGGGGATTGGATACGCAGTATTTT. Protein: CASRTSSGGGLDTQYF.

Ten or more counts support this clonotype. This rearrangement joins TRBV20-1 to TRBJ2-3; 12 positions agree with TRBD1. With 5 bases clipped from V and 4 bases from J, the junction kept 4 bases outside the gene matches. Germline loops: CDR1 DFQATT, CDR2 SNEGSKA (reference sequence). CDR3 length: 14 amino acids. CDR3 in amino acids: CSASGQGAPDTQYF. The CDR3 DNA is TGCAGTGCTTCGGGACAGGGGGCGCCAGATACGCAGTATTTT.

In its sample, this clonotype was seen many times. The gene calls are TRBV11-1 and TRBJ2-1; 14 positions agree with TRBD2. There are 18 residues in the CDR3. Unmatched junction bases numbered 5, after V lost 4 bases and J lost 0 bases. Germline CDR1 is SGHAT and CDR2 is FQDESV (reference sequence). The CDR3 region is CASSSQGLAGDSYNEQFF. The CDR3 coding sequence is TGTGCCAGCAGCTCCCAGGGACTAGCGGGGGACTCCTACAATGAGCAGTTCTTC.

Many counts were recorded for this clonotype. The chain couples TRBV7-6 to TRBJ2-7; the match to TRBD2 covers 13 bases. The CDR3 is made up of 16 amino acids. V lost 1 base and J lost 0; bases outside the gene matches: 0. Per the germline V gene, CDR1 is SGHVS and CDR2 is FNYEAQ. In DNA, the CDR3 is TGTGCCAGCAGCTTAGGACTAGCGGGAGGCTCCTACGAGCAGTACTTC. This encodes CASSLGLAGGSYEQYF.

The gene calls are TRBV18 and TRBJ2-1; weak D call: TRBD2 (5 bases). The CDR3 has 13 amino acids. CDR1 and CDR2 (germline): KGHSH, LQKENI. Trimming left V 3 bases short and J 5 bases short, with 8 bases between. The CDR3 DNA reads TGTGCCAGCTCACCTGGACTGGACAATGAGCAGTTCTTC. Protein product: CASSPGLDNEQFF.

This clonotype was seen ten or more times. The chain links TRBV5-1 to TRBJ2-1; 12 bases line up with TRBD2. CDR3 length equals 16 residues. The J segment lost 2 bases and the V segment lost 4 bases, leaving 4 bases of the junction unmatched. Germline V gene lookup returns CDR1 SGHRS and CDR2 YFSETQ. The CDR3 DNA follows: TGCGCCAGCAGCGTGGGACTAGCGGGCGCCTACAATGAGCAGTTCTTC. Amino acid sequence: CASSVGLAGAYNEQFF.

The sample holds a few counts of this clonotype. The chain carries TRBV3-1 and TRBJ2-3; 9 bases fit TRBD1. V shed 0 bases and J 8 bases; nucleotides not matched to a gene: 6. The length of the CDR3 is 15 residues. Germline V CDR1 and CDR2: LGHDT, YNNKEL (reference sequence). CDR3 in amino acids: CASSQDYRGRGTQYF. The DNA of the CDR3 is TGTGCCAGCAGCCAAGATTACAGGGGGCGGGGTACGCAGTATTTT.

This clonotype was observed many times. This chain uses TRBV5-1 with TRBJ2-5, with 7 bases aligning to TRBD1. Germline trimming cut 1 base from V and 5 bases from J; bases unmatched to any gene: 5. The V gene's germline CDR1 is SGHRS and CDR2 YFSETQ. This CDR3 is built from 14 residues. The DNA for the CDR3 is TGCGCCAGCAGCTTGAGCGAGACAGGGGAGACCCAGTACTTC. Encoded protein: CASSLSETGETQYF.

This clonotype was counted at least ten times. The CDR3 DNA follows: TGCGCCAGCAGCTTGGAGACTAGCGGGGTCTACAATGAGCAGTTCTTC. It translates to CASSLETSGVYNEQFF. The genes are TRBV5-1 and TRBJ2-1, with TRBD2 identical over 11 bases. CDR3 length equals 16 residues. Trimming cost V 0 bases and J 3 bases; bases outside gene matches: 2. Germline CDR1 and CDR2: SGHRS and YFSETQ. Full variable domain (rest looked up from reference TRBV5-1 and TRBJ2-1): KAGVTQTPRYLIKTRGQQVTLSCSPISGHRSVSWYQQTPGQGLQFLFEYFSETQRNKGNFPGRFSGRQFSNSRSEMNVSTLELGDSALYLCASSLETSGVYNEQFFGPGTRLTVL.